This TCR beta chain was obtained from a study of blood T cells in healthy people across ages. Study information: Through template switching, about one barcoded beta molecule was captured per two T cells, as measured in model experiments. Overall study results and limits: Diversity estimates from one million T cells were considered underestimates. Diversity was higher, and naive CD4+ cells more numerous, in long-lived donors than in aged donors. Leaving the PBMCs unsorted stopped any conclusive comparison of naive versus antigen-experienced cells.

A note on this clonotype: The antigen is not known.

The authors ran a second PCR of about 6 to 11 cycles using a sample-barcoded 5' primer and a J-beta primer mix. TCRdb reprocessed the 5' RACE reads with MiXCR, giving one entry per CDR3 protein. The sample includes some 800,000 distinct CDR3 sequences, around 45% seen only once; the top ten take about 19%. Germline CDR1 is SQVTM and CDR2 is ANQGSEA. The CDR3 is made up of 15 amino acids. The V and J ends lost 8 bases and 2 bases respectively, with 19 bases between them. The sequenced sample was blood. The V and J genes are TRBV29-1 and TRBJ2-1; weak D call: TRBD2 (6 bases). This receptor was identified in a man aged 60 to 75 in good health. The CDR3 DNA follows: TGCAGCCTGATTCCGGAGGGCCCAACCTACAATGAGCAGTTCTTC. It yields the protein CSLIPEGPTYNEQFF.